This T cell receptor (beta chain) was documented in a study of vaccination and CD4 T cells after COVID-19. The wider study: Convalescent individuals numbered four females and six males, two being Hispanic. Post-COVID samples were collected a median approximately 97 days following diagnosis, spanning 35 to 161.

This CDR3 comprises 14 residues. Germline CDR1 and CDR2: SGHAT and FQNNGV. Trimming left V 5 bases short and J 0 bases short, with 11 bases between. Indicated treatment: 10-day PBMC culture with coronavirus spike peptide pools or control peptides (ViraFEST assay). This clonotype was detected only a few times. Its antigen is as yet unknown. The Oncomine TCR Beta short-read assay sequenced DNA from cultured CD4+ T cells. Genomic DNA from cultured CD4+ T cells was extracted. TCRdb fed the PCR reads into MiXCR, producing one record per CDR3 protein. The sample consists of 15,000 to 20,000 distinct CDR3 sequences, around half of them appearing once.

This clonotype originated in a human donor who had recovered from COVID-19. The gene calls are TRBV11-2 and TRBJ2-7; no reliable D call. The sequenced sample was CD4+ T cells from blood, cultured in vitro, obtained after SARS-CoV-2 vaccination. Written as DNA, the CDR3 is TGTGCCAGCAGCCGCAGTTCCAGCTCCTACGAGCAGTACTTC. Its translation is CASSRSSSSYEQYF.